This TCR beta chain was profiled in a study of vaccination and CD4 T cells after COVID-19. General study findings and limits: In convalescent patients, 304 of 307 vaccine-specific clones were spike mono-reactive.

Sequence data for DNA of cultured CD4+ T cells were generated by the Oncomine TCR Beta short-read assay. TCRdb reprocessed the PCR reads via MiXCR and lists one record per CDR3 protein. The table has some 15,000 distinct CDR3 sequences, 43% seen once. As concerns this clonotype: The antigen is undetermined.

As for treatment: approximately nine-day PBMC culture with coronavirus spike peptide pools or control peptides (ViraFEST assay). Culture of 1.9 million or so PBMCs per well took place with approximately 9 IU/ml IL-2 and 8.5 to 10 ug/ml peptide pools. CDR1 and CDR2 from the germline V gene are SEHNR and FQNEAQ (reference sequence). Trimming shortened V by 5 bases and J by 1 base, and 5 bases separated the two germline ends. This CDR3 comprises 12 residues. The V gene is TRBV7-9, the J gene TRBJ1-1; D gene uncertain. The origin of this receptor is a human donor with COVID-19. Sequenced sample: cultured CD4+ T cells from blood. Here the CDR3 reads CASSLTNTEAFF. CDR3 in DNA: TGTGCCAGCAGCCTTACGAACACTGAAGCTTTCTTT. Supplemented by reference TRBV7-9 and TRBJ1-1, the full variable domain reads DTGVSQNPRHKITKRGQNVTFRCDPISEHNRLYWYRQTLGQGPEFLTYFQNEAQLEKSRLLSDRFSAERPKGSFSTLEIQRTEQGDSAMYLCASSLTNTEAFFGQGTRLTVV.